The 22 T cell receptor beta chains below all came from one sample that was sequenced in a study of blood T cell repertoires in COVID-19. Assay used: immunoSEQ multiplex PCR; TCRdb lists only in-frame clones, some missing. The sample has about 130,000 clones; 90% are singletons. The sequenced sample was peripheral blood. Source of these receptors: a man aged 55 to 70 with COVID-19, enrolled during active disease.

J is TRBJ1-2 and V is TRBV12-3 or TRBV12-4; a possible D gene is TRBD1 (5 bases). The CDR3 consists of 12 residues. Between the trimmed V and J ends, which lost 5 bases and 4 bases, there was a span of 8 bases. The DNA of the CDR3 is TGTGCCAGCAGTGACAGCACCTATGGCTACACCTTC. It specifies CASSDSTYGYTF.

The chain couples TRBV14 to TRBJ2-1; 7 bases fit TRBD1. The trim removed 1 base at V and 12 bases at J, leaving 6 bases unmatched. The CDR3 runs to 13 residues. Germline V gene sequence: CDR1 SGHDN, CDR2 FVKESK. This CDR3 reads CASSQVPRDRQFF. CDR3 coding DNA: TGTGCCAGCAGCCAAGTACCCCGGGACAGGCAGTTCTTC.

A few counts support this clone. The J gene is TRBJ2-3, the V gene TRBV5-1; 7 nucleotides align to TRBD1. The germline gives CDR1 SGHRS, CDR2 YFSETQ. This CDR3 has 16 amino acids. The V segment lost 0 bases and the J segment 3 bases; nucleotides outside the gene matches: 7. CDR3 DNA sequence: TGCGCCAGCAGCTTGGACCGGGACAGAGCTACAGATACGCAGTATTTT. It specifies CASSLDRDRATDTQYF.

The chain recombines TRBV7-3 with TRBJ2-1; 9 positions agree with TRBD1. Germline CDR1 and CDR2: SGHTA and FQGTGA. V dropped 3 bases and J dropped 8; count of bases not matched to a gene: 11. The CDR3 covers 16 residues. Here the CDR3 reads CASSLGQGVSVDEQFF. DNA for the CDR3: TGTGCCAGCAGCTTGGGACAGGGAGTCTCTGTGGATGAGCAGTTCTTC.

The chain links TRBV5-5 to TRBJ2-2, with D hard to call. The CDR3 sequence is 15 residues long. CDR1 is SGHKS, CDR2 YYEKEE, per germline (reference sequence). V lost 1 base to trimming and J lost 0 bases, with 7 bases between them. The CDR3 reads CASSLTNSNTGELFF. CDR3 nucleotides: TGTGCCAGCAGCTTGACTAATTCGAACACCGGGGAGCTGTTTTTT.

V usage is TRBV11-3 and J usage is TRBJ1-3; D is ambiguous. Trimming stripped 3 bases from V and 1 base from J, with 7 bases between. This CDR3 has 14 residues. Germline V lookup: CDR1 SGHNT, CDR2 YENEEA. The CDR3 bases are TGTGCCAGCAGCTTGAGGGTTTCTGGAAACACCATATATTTT. This translates into CASSLRVSGNTIYF.

The chain carries TRBV9 and TRBJ1-1; TRBD1 agrees at 8 bases. Trimming cost V 3 bases and J 1 base; bases outside gene matches: 8. This CDR3 region has 16 residues. Germline CDR1 reads SGDLS; CDR2 reads YYNGEE. CDR3 protein: CASSETGGMTNTEAFF. The DNA for the CDR3 is TGTGCCAGCAGCGAAACAGGGGGAATGACGAACACTGAAGCTTTCTTT.

This rearrangement joins TRBV5-1 to TRBJ2-5, with 7 bases aligning to TRBD1. CDR3 size: 17 residues. Trimming at V came to 4 bases and at J to 2 bases, leaving 14 bases not matched to a gene. Germline CDR1 SGHRS, CDR2 YFSETQ. Here the CDR3 reads CASSPNDRERPQETQYF. In nucleotides, the CDR3 is TGCGCCAGCAGCCCGAATGACAGGGAACGGCCGCAAGAGACCCAGTACTTC.

The chain employs TRBV28 and TRBJ2-1, with 7 positions matching TRBD2. V lost 7 bases, J lost 9 bases, and 6 bases stayed unmatched. The CDR3 is 12 residues long. CDR1 and CDR2 from the germline V gene are MDHEN and SYDVKM. The DNA of the CDR3 is TGTGCCAGCAATTCTGGGGAGGGTGAGCAGTTCTTC. Protein product: CASNSGEGEQFF.

This clone was detected only once. The rearrangement joins TRBV11-3 to TRBJ1-2, with no clear D. V was shortened by 3 bases and J by 7 bases, with 9 bases between the two germline ends. Germline V gene data show CDR1 as SGHNT and CDR2 as YENEEA. The CDR3 spans 12 residues. The CDR3 region has the DNA TGTGCCAGCAGCTTTGCCCAGGTTGGCTACACCTTC. Its protein is CASSFAQVGYTF.

The rearrangement uses TRBV3-1 (or the pseudogene TRBV3-2) and TRBJ1-2; D may be TRBD1 (6 bases). Trimming cost V 4 bases and J 2 bases, with 8 bases left between them. Looked up from germline, CDR1 is LGHDT and CDR2 is YNNKEL (reference sequence). The CDR3 is 13 amino acids. CDR3 nucleotide sequence: TGTGCCAGCAGCCCGGACAGAAACTATGGCTACACCTTC. Its translation is CASSPDRNYGYTF.

This clone was seen once. This chain joins TRBV5-5 and TRBJ1-3; D gene unclear. CDR3 length: 16 residues. V was shortened by 2 bases and J by 0 bases, with 12 bases between the two germline ends. From germline, CDR1 is SGHKS and CDR2 YYEKEE (reference sequence). CDR3 DNA sequence: TGTGCCAGCAGCTTTTTAATACGGTCCTCTGGAAACACCATATATTTT. Amino acids: CASSFLIRSSGNTIYF.

This clone showed up just a few times. This rearrangement joins TRBV6-2 or TRBV6-3 to TRBJ2-7, with no clear D. V was pared by 0 bases and J by 8 bases, with 14 bases between. The CDR3 consists of 14 residues. Germline V gene sequence: CDR1 MNHEY, CDR2 SVGEGT. The CDR3 DNA is TGTGCCAGCAGTTACTCGGTAGCCTTGAGGAAGCAGTACTTC. As protein: CASSYSVALRKQYF.

The chain employs TRBV7-9 and TRBJ2-3; TRBD1 aligns across 9 bases. Germline V gene sequence: CDR1 SEHNR, CDR2 FQNEAQ (reference sequence). V shed 5 bases and J 4 bases; nucleotides not matched to a gene: 13. The CDR3 is 17 residues long. The CDR3 loop is CASSIQPTGGRADTQYF. In DNA, the CDR3 is TGTGCCAGCAGCATCCAACCGACAGGGGGACGAGCAGATACGCAGTATTTT.

The rearrangement joins TRBV28 to TRBJ1-4; D possibly corresponds to TRBD1 (6 bases). V was shortened by 5 bases and J by 3 bases, with 10 bases between the two germline ends. The length of the CDR3 is 14 residues. Germline CDR1 MDHEN, CDR2 SYDVKM. CDR3 residues: CASSPQGSNEKLFF. DNA of the CDR3: TGTGCCAGCAGTCCTCAGGGGTCTAATGAAAAACTGTTTTTT.

The V call is TRBV14, the J call TRBJ1-2; 7 bases line up with TRBD1. V shed 6 bases and J 4 bases; nucleotides not matched to a gene: 5. The germline V gene has CDR1 SGHDN and CDR2 FVKESK. The CDR3 length is 13 residues. The CDR3 is CASRAQGRYGYTF. CDR3 sequence (DNA): TGTGCCAGCAGGGCACAGGGGCGCTATGGCTACACCTTC. Filled out from reference TRBV14 and TRBJ1-2, the complete variable domain reads EAGVTQFPSHSVIEKGQTVTLRCDPISGHDNLYWYRRVMGKEIKFLLHFVKESKQDESGMPNNRFLAERTGGTYSTLKVQPAELEDSGVYFCASRAQGRYGYTFGSGTRLTVV.

The rearrangement links TRBV27 to TRBJ1-1; D ambiguous. The CDR3 is 14 residues long. V lost 6 bases, J lost 0 bases, and 11 bases lay in between. Germline V lookup: CDR1 MNHEY, CDR2 SMNVEV (reference sequence). The CDR3 loop reads CASSLRSMNTEAFF. The DNA for the CDR3 is TGTGCCAGCAGCCTACGGAGCATGAACACTGAAGCTTTCTTT.

A single count supports this clone. The CDR3 loop is CASSFPGLAGANEQFF. Written as DNA, the CDR3 is TGTGCCAGCAGTTTTCCGGGACTAGCGGGAGCTAATGAGCAGTTCTTC. The chain employs TRBV5-6 and TRBJ2-1, with 14 bases aligning to TRBD2. Germline lookup yields CDR1 SGHDT and CDR2 YYEEEE. The CDR3 consists of 16 residues. After removal of 5 bases from V and 7 bases from J, the junction contained 8 bases not matched to a gene.

The genes are TRBV6-1 and TRBJ2-3, with TRBD1 matching 10 bases. CDR1 is MNHNS and CDR2 is SASEGT in the germline V gene. The CDR3 sequence is 16 residues long. The V segment lost 2 bases and the J segment 1 base; nucleotides outside the gene matches: 3. The CDR3, as DNA: TGTGCCAGCAGTGAACCGGGGACAGGGGGCACAGATACGCAGTATTTT. Its protein product is CASSEPGTGGTDTQYF.

J is TRBJ2-1 and V is TRBV5-5, with 14 bases identical to TRBD2. The J segment lost 7 bases and the V segment lost 3 bases, leaving 6 bases of the junction unmatched. CDR3 length: 16 amino acids. Germline V gene data show CDR1 as SGHKS and CDR2 as YYEKEE (reference sequence). The CDR3 coding sequence is TGTGCCAGCAGCTCATGGACTAGCGGGAGGAGTAATGAGCAGTTCTTC. Its protein is CASSSWTSGRSNEQFF.

This sequence joins TRBV27 and TRBJ2-7; 9 bases fit TRBD1. Trimming removed 6 bases from V and 6 bases from J; junction bases left unmatched: 15. The germline V gene encodes CDR1 MNHEY and CDR2 SMNVEV (reference sequence). The CDR3 is 16 residues long. This CDR3 is CASRGEPGQGYVEQYF. In nucleotides, the CDR3 is TGTGCCAGCAGGGGAGAACCGGGACAGGGCTACGTCGAGCAGTACTTC.

V gene TRBV6-5 combines with J gene TRBJ1-5; D uncertain. CDR1 is MNHEY, CDR2 SVGAGI, per germline. The V end lost 7 bases, the J end lost 0 bases, and 7 bases lay between the germline ends. The CDR3 is 13 amino acids. In DNA, the CDR3 is TGTGCCAGCACTTCGGGTAGCAATCAGCCCCAGCATTTT. Translated: CASTSGSNQPQHF.